This T cell receptor (beta chain) emerged from a study of human T cells and chemical hapten exposure. Whole-study context: Across its roughly 24 weeks, the study gave patients weekly diphenylcyclopropenone doses to the scalp. Small differences in pooled library volume mainly drove the variation in TCR yields per sample. Study-wide results and limits: No change in TCRs above 1 in 1000 frequency was produced by DPC sensitization.

TCRdb called the RACE reads again in MiXCR, with one record for every CDR3 protein. This sample has tens of thousands of distinct CDR3 sequences, with roughly 11% found just once. Sample time point: pre-sensitization, week 0. The treatment: therapeutic diphenylcyclopropenone sensitization with weekly scalp DPC. Donors were 18 to 70-year-old alopecia patients suitable for DPC. This clonotype was recorded at least ten times. The antigen remains undetermined. The germline V gene encodes CDR1 KGHSH and CDR2 LQKENI. This CDR3 has 14 residues. Trimming cost V 3 bases and J 0 bases, with 9 bases left between them.

The receptor's source is a woman between 50 and 59 years old with alopecia areata. Some clones in this sample may be carry-over from other donors' samples. The chain links TRBV18 to TRBJ2-7, with D perhaps TRBD1 (6 bases). The sequencing here drew on whole blood, taken in connection with sensitization to the hapten diphenylcyclopropenone (DPC). CDR3 bases: TGTGCCAGCTCACCTTTGGACAGCTCCTACGAGCAGTACTTC. Translation: CASSPLDSSYEQYF.